A single sample is the source of the 5 T cell receptor beta chains below, sequenced in a study of CD8 T cells in ankylosing spondylitis. Study-wide results and limits: A TCR beta motif of about eight highly homologous variants seemed to mark ankylosing spondylitis blood.

TCRdb recomputed calls from the 5' RACE reads with MiXCR, one row per CDR3 protein. The repertoire consists of around 390,000 distinct CDR3 sequences, with around 20% occurring once and the leading ten covering about 17%. These TCRs are of unknown antigen specificity. Sequenced: blood, either unsorted or a sorted T cell fraction (not recorded which). The source is a male donor with ankylosing spondylitis.

The chain employs TRBV7-2 and TRBJ2-7, with 9 bases identical to TRBD1. The CDR3 extends over 14 amino acids. Trimming at V came to 5 bases and at J to 3 bases, leaving 5 bases not matched to a gene. CDR1 is SGHTA, CDR2 FQGNSA, per germline. In DNA form, the CDR3 reads TGTGCCAGCAGCCGACCGGGACAGGGCTACGAGCAGTACTTC. Its protein product is CASSRPGQGYEQYF. Full variable domain (remainder filled in from reference TRBV7-2 and TRBJ2-7): GAGVSQSPSNKVTEKGKDVELRCDPISGHTALYWYRQSLGQGLEFLIYFQGNSAPDKSGLPSDRFSAERTGGSVSTLTIQRTQQEDSAVYLCASSRPGQGYEQYFGPGTRLTVT.

The count of this clonotype is one. The chain recombines TRBV12-3 or TRBV12-4 with TRBJ2-2; the match to TRBD2 covers 12 bases. The CDR3 sequence is 16 residues long. The ends lost 5 bases at V and 1 base at J; junction bases unmatched: 2. The chain's CDR3 is CASSRTSGENTGELFF. The CDR3 nucleotides are TGTGCCAGCAGTAGGACTAGCGGGGAGAACACCGGGGAGCTGTTTTTT.

This clonotype has more than one count but fewer than ten. The chain links TRBV10-3 to TRBJ2-7; possibly TRBD2 for D (6 bases). V lost 4 bases to trimming and J lost 2 bases, with 21 bases between them. The CDR3 spans 17 residues. From germline, CDR1 is ENHRY and CDR2 SYGVKD. The CDR3 bases are TGTGCCATCAGTGCCCAACCGACGGGGGTAGCGGCCTACGAGCAGTACTTC. This translates into CAISAQPTGVAAYEQYF.

This clonotype was seen a few times. V and J are TRBV20-1 and TRBJ2-1, with 10 positions matching TRBD2. With V trimmed by 2 bases and J by 9 bases, 7 bases remained unmatched. The CDR3 is made up of 14 amino acids. In germline, CDR1 is DFQATT, CDR2 SNEGSKA (reference sequence). DNA for the CDR3: TGCAGTGCTAGACAAGCGGGAGGGGCGGTTGAGCAGTTCTTC. It yields the protein CSARQAGGAVEQFF.

With regard to this clonotype: The junction departs from germline at one end; a sequencing error may be responsible. This sequence joins TRBV20-1 and TRBJ2-1, with 10 positions matching TRBD2. Germline V CDR1 and CDR2: DFQATT, SNEGSKA (reference sequence). The CDR3 extends over 11 amino acids. CDR3 in amino acids: CSARVSGRGIF. In nucleotides, the CDR3 is TGCAGTGCTAGGGTCAGCGGGAGGGGGATCTTC.